Below, 24 T cell receptor beta chains from the same sample are listed, as sequenced in a study of T cell responses to AZD1222 COVID-19 vaccine. Here immunoSEQ multiplex PCR was the method, and the copy in TCRdb shows in-frame clones only, minus some. The table includes 30,000 to 35,000 clones, about nine tenths detected once. This sample comprised peripheral blood, obtained 28 days after the second AZD1222 dose. These receptors were obtained from an adult who received the AZD1222 COVID-19 vaccine.

The rearrangement links TRBV18 to TRBJ1-2, with 8 bases that match TRBD1. Per the germline V gene, CDR1 is KGHSH and CDR2 is LQKENI. J was trimmed by 0 bases and V by 6 bases; bases with no gene match: 6. This CDR3 comprises 15 residues. The CDR3 region has the DNA TGTGCCAGCTCCACGGACAGGGTCCCTAACTATGGCTACACCTTC. This sequence encodes CASSTDRVPNYGYTF.

The rearrangement links TRBV28 to TRBJ2-7; D unclear. The CDR3 consists of 14 residues. Germline loops: CDR1 MDHEN, CDR2 SYDVKM. Trimming took off 9 bases at V and 0 bases at J, with 15 bases between the two ends. The CDR3 bases are TGTGCCAGTGGTGGCGGTCCGAGCTCCTACGAGCAGTACTTC. It codes for CASGGGPSSYEQYF.

The chain links TRBV5-4 to TRBJ1-1, with D possibly being TRBD1 (6 bases). V lost 4 bases and J lost 0, with 25 bases in between. This CDR3 has 19 amino acids. The germline CDR1 and CDR2 sequences are SGHNT and YYREEE (reference sequence). CDR3 loop: CASSPPAGAKVLMNTEAFF. In DNA form, the CDR3 reads TGTGCCAGCAGCCCCCCGGCAGGGGCAAAAGTTCTCATGAACACTGAAGCTTTCTTT.

This clone has a single count. The CDR3 DNA is TGTGCCACCAGCAGAGATCACGGCTCGAACACTGAAGCTTTCTTT. Its translation is CATSRDHGSNTEAFF. The chain combines TRBV15 with TRBJ1-1; D unresolved. CDR1 is LNHNV and CDR2 is YYDKDF in the germline V gene (reference sequence). Trimming took 0 bases from V and 1 from J, leaving 9 bases between them. This CDR3 spans 15 amino acids.

The rearrangement uses TRBV21-1 and TRBJ2-5; TRBD1 is the table's D call and was not checked against the DNA. TRBV21-1 is classified as a pseudogene. The CDR3 spans 16 residues. CDR3 sequence (DNA): TGTGCCAGCAGGAAAGAGGGGCGGTGGTACCAAGAGACCCAGTACTTC. The encoded protein is CASRKEGRWYQETQYF.

The chain uses TRBV19 and TRBJ1-4, with 9 bases that match TRBD1. CDR3 length: 15 amino acids. The germline gives CDR1 LNHDA, CDR2 SQIVND (reference sequence). The V gene end was trimmed by 5 bases and the J gene end by 5 bases; junction bases not matched to a gene: 6. The CDR3 reads CASSARTGENEKLFF. The CDR3 DNA sequence: TGTGCCAGTAGTGCCCGGACAGGGGAAAATGAAAAACTGTTTTTT.

This chain links TRBV9 with TRBJ1-1, with TRBD1 matching over 7 bases. Germline V gene data show CDR1 as SGDLS and CDR2 as YYNGEE. V shed 1 base and J 0 bases; nucleotides not matched to a gene: 3. The CDR3 covers 15 residues. CDR3 sequence reads: CASSVTGQLNTEAFF. CDR3 DNA sequence: TGTGCCAGCAGCGTAACGGGACAGCTGAACACTGAAGCTTTCTTT.

This rearrangement joins TRBV19 to TRBJ1-2; a weak D match, TRBD1 (6 bases). This CDR3 spans 15 amino acids. The V end was cut by 3 bases, the J end by 4 bases, with 15 bases between. The germline V gene encodes CDR1 LNHDA and CDR2 SQIVND (reference sequence). The CDR3 DNA reads TGTGCCAGTAGTATCGAGGGGGTAAATTCCTATGGCTACACCTTC. Encoded protein: CASSIEGVNSYGYTF.

This chain's CDR3 is CASSSEVGQPQHF. DNA for the CDR3: TGCGCCAGCAGCTCTGAGGTGGGTCAGCCCCAGCATTTT. The chain combines TRBV5-1 with TRBJ1-5; D gene unclear. This CDR3 comprises 13 residues. Germline lookup yields CDR1 SGHRS and CDR2 YFSETQ. V was trimmed by 3 bases and J by 6 bases, leaving 10 bases between them.

This chain links TRBV4-1 with TRBJ1-5; D call uncertain. Trimming left V 4 bases short and J 5 bases short, with 9 bases between. This CDR3 spans 13 amino acids. Germline V gives CDR1 MGHRA, CDR2 YSYEKL. CDR3 sequence: CASSPQNYQPQHF. The CDR3 DNA sequence: TGCGCCAGCAGCCCGCAAAATTATCAGCCCCAGCATTTT.

The J gene is TRBJ1-4, the V gene TRBV15; D may be TRBD1 (5 bases). V was clipped by 1 base and J by 4 bases, with 13 bases between them. The CDR3 has 16 residues. Germline V lookup: CDR1 LNHNV, CDR2 YYDKDF (reference sequence). This CDR3 reads CATSRGPGPGNEKLFF. CDR3 sequence (DNA): TGTGCCACCAGCAGAGGTCCAGGGCCTGGTAATGAAAAACTGTTTTTT. The full variable domain, completed using reference TRBV15 and TRBJ1-4, is DAMVIQNPRYQVTQFGKPVTLSCSQTLNHNVMYWYQQKSSQAPKLLFHYYDKDFNNEADTPDNFQSRRPNTSFCFLDIRSPGLGDTAMYLCATSRGPGPGNEKLFFGSGTQLSVL.

The rearrangement links TRBV25-1 to TRBJ1-1, with 7 nucleotides matching TRBD1. The CDR3 runs 15 residues. Germline trimming cut 7 bases from V and 3 bases from J; bases unmatched to any gene: 11. The germline V gene has CDR1 MGHDK and CDR2 SYGVNS. DNA of the CDR3: TGTGCCAGCAACAAAGTTGGACAGGCCTACACTGAAGCTTTCTTT. This gives the protein CASNKVGQAYTEAFF.

This chain joins TRBV27 and TRBJ2-3, with a possible D match to TRBD2 (6 bases). Germline V lookup: CDR1 MNHEY, CDR2 SMNVEV (reference sequence). This CDR3 region has 18 residues. V was shortened by 4 bases and J by 2 bases, with 22 bases between the two germline ends. CDR3: CASSSLPDHSGNTDTQYF. The CDR3 nucleotides read TGTGCCAGCAGTTCACTACCAGATCATAGCGGCAACACAGATACGCAGTATTTT.

The chain carries TRBV18 and TRBJ1-1; D perhaps matches TRBD1 (5 bases). Germline CDR1 is KGHSH and CDR2 is LQKENI. CDR3 length: 15 residues. V gave up 3 bases and J gave up 5 bases, with 16 bases separating them. The CDR3 loop is CASSPSLGVETEAFF. The CDR3 DNA is TGTGCCAGCTCACCCTCATTGGGGGTGGAAACTGAAGCTTTCTTT.

This clone was counted a single time. V usage is TRBV5-5 and J usage is TRBJ1-1; D call uncertain. Germline values: CDR1 SGHKS, CDR2 YYEKEE (reference sequence). The length of the CDR3 is 11 residues. The V end was cut by 1 base, the J end by 2 bases, with 0 bases between. The CDR3 DNA sequence: TGTGCCAGCAGCTTGAACACTGAAGCTTTCTTT. It yields the protein CASSLNTEAFF.

This chain links TRBV19 with TRBJ1-1; 7 nucleotides align to TRBD1. The trim removed 6 bases at V and 9 bases at J, leaving 10 bases unmatched. This CDR3 has 13 residues. Per germline, CDR1 LNHDA and CDR2 SQIVND (reference sequence). The CDR3 DNA reads as TGTGCCAGTAGCACCCGGACAGGTCTAAAAGCTTTCTTT. This gives the protein CASSTRTGLKAFF.

This chain connects TRBV19 to TRBJ1-5; D is perhaps TRBD1 (6 bases). Trimming left V 7 bases short and J 2 bases short, with 15 bases between. Germline V gene sequence: CDR1 LNHDA, CDR2 SQIVND (reference sequence). The CDR3 contains 15 residues. The CDR3 coding sequence is TGTGCCAGTAAGGGGGGAAACACAGGCAATCAGCCCCAGCATTTT. Translation gives CASKGGNTGNQPQHF.

The chain couples TRBV5-1 to TRBJ1-1; tentatively, D is TRBD1 (5 bases). V lost 6 bases, J lost 1 base, and 16 bases lay in between. This CDR3 spans 15 amino acids. Germline V lookup: CDR1 SGHRS, CDR2 YFSETQ. The CDR3 region is CASNIGGVGNTEAFF. DNA of the CDR3: TGCGCCAGCAATATTGGGGGTGTGGGGAACACTGAAGCTTTCTTT.

This sequence joins TRBV12-3 or TRBV12-4 and TRBJ2-7, with unresolved D. The CDR3 length is 12 residues. V was shortened by 0 bases and J by 4 bases, with 4 bases between the two germline ends. CDR3 residues: CASSLAGYEQYF. CDR3 bases: TGTGCCAGCAGTTTAGCGGGGTACGAGCAGTACTTC.

The chain uses TRBV7-8 and TRBJ1-5; 9 positions agree with TRBD1. The junction had 4 bases not matched to a gene; V was cut back by 4 bases and J by 3 bases. Per germline, CDR1 SGHVS and CDR2 FQNEAQ. This CDR3 is built from 15 residues. This CDR3 reads CASSSRQGDNQPQHF. CDR3 bases: TGTGCCAGCAGCTCTCGACAGGGGGACAATCAGCCCCAGCATTTT.

This rearrangement joins TRBV2 to TRBJ1-1, with D unclear. The V and J ends lost 7 bases and 4 bases respectively, with 13 bases between them. The CDR3 covers 13 residues. CDR1 is SNHLY, CDR2 FYNNEI, per germline. The CDR3 region is CASNDRRSTEAFF. For the CDR3, the DNA is TGTGCCAGCAATGACCGGCGCTCCACTGAAGCTTTCTTT.

The chain is built from TRBV5-4 and TRBJ1-3; possibly TRBD1 for D (6 bases). Looked up from germline, CDR1 is SGHNT and CDR2 is YYREEE (reference sequence). CDR3 length: 14 amino acids. V was cut by 3 bases and J by 4 bases, with 11 bases left in between. Written as DNA, the CDR3 is TGTGCCAGCAGCTCGACAGGCCCAGGAAACACCATATATTTT. Amino acids: CASSSTGPGNTIYF.

This clone came up once. DNA for the CDR3: TGCAGTGCGGGGCCATACGAGCAGTACTTC. Translating it yields CSAGPYEQYF. The rearrangement uses TRBV20-1 and TRBJ2-7, with a tentative D call TRBD1 (5 bases). V lost 6 bases and J lost 4, with 7 bases in between. This CDR3 contains 10 residues. The germline V gene has CDR1 DFQATT and CDR2 SNEGSKA (reference sequence).

CDR3: CASSKQGVNEKLFF. The CDR3 DNA is TGTGCCAGCAGCAAACAGGGGGTTAATGAAAAACTGTTTTTT. The chain employs TRBV5-4 and TRBJ1-4; 8 bases line up with TRBD1. V gave up 4 bases and J gave up 4 bases; unmatched junction bases: 3. CDR3 size: 14 residues. CDR1 is SGHNT, CDR2 YYREEE, per germline (reference sequence). Full variable domain (missing parts from reference TRBV5-4 and TRBJ1-4): ETGVTQSPTHLIKTRGQQVTLRCSSQSGHNTVSWYQQALGQGPQFIFQYYREEENGRGNFPPRFSGLQFPNYSSELNVNALELDDSALYLCASSKQGVNEKLFFGSGTQLSVL.